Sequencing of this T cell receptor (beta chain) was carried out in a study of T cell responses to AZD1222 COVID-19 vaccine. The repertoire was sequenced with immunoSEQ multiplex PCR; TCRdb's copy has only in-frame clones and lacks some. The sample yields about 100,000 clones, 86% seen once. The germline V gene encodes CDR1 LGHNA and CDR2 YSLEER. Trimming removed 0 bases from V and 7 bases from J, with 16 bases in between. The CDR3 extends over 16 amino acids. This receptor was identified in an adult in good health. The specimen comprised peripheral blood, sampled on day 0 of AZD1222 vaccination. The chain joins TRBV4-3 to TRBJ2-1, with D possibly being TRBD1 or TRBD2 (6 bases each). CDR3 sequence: CASSQDTKRRGNEQFF. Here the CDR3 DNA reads TGCGCCAGCAGCCAAGATACAAAGCGGAGGGGGAATGAGCAGTTCTTC.